Shown below are 10 T cell receptor beta chains from a single sample sequenced in a study of blood T cells in healthy people across ages. With a J-beta primer mix and a sample-barcoded 5' primer, a second PCR ran 7 to 11 cycles. TCRdb called the 5' RACE reads again in MiXCR, with one record for every CDR3 protein. The sample includes approximately 760,000 distinct CDR3 sequences, 25% of them seen just once. A further study also used this sample, focusing on T cells of mothers and their children.

Input material: blood. Source of these receptors: a boy under 18 in good health.

This clonotype was found a few times. V usage is TRBV7-9 and J usage is TRBJ1-2; 10 bases agree with TRBD1. Trimming took 6 bases from V and 4 from J; bases not matched to a gene: 11. The V gene's germline CDR1 is SEHNR and CDR2 FQNEAQ (reference sequence). CDR3 length: 16 residues. The CDR3 loop is CASSSPGQGPGYGYTF. The DNA for the CDR3 is TGTGCCAGCAGTTCCCCGGGACAGGGGCCGGGCTATGGCTACACCTTC.

The chain is built from TRBV7-3 and TRBJ2-5; tentatively, D is TRBD2 (5 bases). Gene TRBJ2-1 matches the end of the DNA better, so the J call may be wrong. Per germline, CDR1 SGHTA and CDR2 FQGTGA. CDR3 length: 13 residues. The CDR3 here is CASSGVPPGEQFF. CDR3 coding DNA: TGTGCCAGTTCCGGGGTTCCCCCTGGTGAGCAGTTCTTC.

V is TRBV5-1 and J is TRBJ2-2; TRBD1 matches 10 bases. The CDR3 covers 15 residues. Trimming took 4 bases from V and 4 from J; bases not matched to a gene: 4. Looked up from germline, CDR1 is SGHRS and CDR2 is YFSETQ. The CDR3 DNA sequence: TGCGCCAGCAGCCCGCGACAGGGGGCCACCGGGGAGCTGTTTTTT. The encoded protein is CASSPRQGATGELFF. The variable domain in full, with the rest retrieved from reference TRBV5-1 and TRBJ2-2, is KAGVTQTPRYLIKTRGQQVTLSCSPISGHRSVSWYQQTPGQGLQFLFEYFSETQRNKGNFPGRFSGRQFSNSRSEMNVSTLELGDSALYLCASSPRQGATGELFFGEGSRLTVL.

This clonotype was observed a handful of times. DNA of the CDR3: TGCAGCGTTTTCTCTGGAAACACCATATATTTT. Its translation is CSVFSGNTIYF. The V gene is TRBV29-1, the J gene TRBJ1-3; D gene uncertain. This CDR3 has 11 residues. Between the trimmed V and J ends, which lost 5 bases and 0 bases, there was a span of 2 bases. The germline V gene has CDR1 SQVTM and CDR2 ANQGSEA.

This rearrangement joins TRBV18 to TRBJ2-1, with 7 bases that match TRBD1. Germline lookup yields CDR1 KGHSH and CDR2 LQKENI. V lost 6 bases and J lost 1; bases outside the gene matches: 9. This CDR3 comprises 16 residues. DNA of the CDR3: TGTGCCAGCTCCCCGGTGATGACAGGGTCCTACAATGAGCAGTTCTTC. As protein: CASSPVMTGSYNEQFF. The whole variable domain, filled in from reference TRBV18 and TRBJ2-1, reads NAGVMQNPRHLVRRRGQEARLRCSPMKGHSHVYWYRQLPEEGLKFMVYLQKENIIDESGMPKERFSAEFPKEGPSILRIQQVVRGDSAAYFCASSPVMTGSYNEQFFGPGTRLTVL.

This rearrangement joins TRBV28 to TRBJ2-2; D remains unclear. The CDR3 consists of 12 residues. V lost 1 base, J lost 8 bases, and 5 bases lay in between. Germline CDR1 MDHEN, CDR2 SYDVKM. As DNA, the CDR3 is TGTGCCAGCAGTTTATTCCTTGGGGAGCTGTTTTTT. It is translated as CASSLFLGELFF.

This clonotype was picked up many times. This sequence joins TRBV9 and TRBJ2-1, with TRBD2 matching over 8 bases. This CDR3 contains 14 residues. V was clipped by 4 bases and J by 5 bases; unmatched bases: 5. Per germline, CDR1 SGDLS and CDR2 YYNGEE. The DNA of the CDR3 is TGTGCCAGCAGCCCACAGACTAGCGACAATGAGCAGTTCTTC. Its translation: CASSPQTSDNEQFF. Complete variable domain (other parts from reference TRBV9 and TRBJ2-1): DSGVTQTPKHLITATGQRVTLRCSPRSGDLSVYWYQQSLDQGLQFLIQYYNGEERAKGNILERFSAQQFPDLHSELNLSSLELGDSALYFCASSPQTSDNEQFFGPGTRLTVL.

V and J are TRBV12-3 or TRBV12-4 and TRBJ2-5; TRBD1 agrees at 10 bases. The J call is uncertain, as TRBJ2-7 better fits the DNA end. This CDR3 is 14 amino acids long. CDR3 DNA sequence: TGTGCCAGCAGTCGGGACAGGGGCCACTACGAGCAGTACTTC. The encoded protein is CASSRDRGHYEQYF.

This clonotype was observed a few times. This chain connects TRBV7-2 to TRBJ2-3, with 7 bases matching TRBD1. Unmatched junction bases numbered 19, after V lost 1 base and J lost 9 bases. This CDR3 comprises 18 residues. Looked up from germline, CDR1 is SGHTA and CDR2 is FQGNSA. CDR3 sequence reads: CASSLEKSWAGPQGTQYF. As DNA, the CDR3 is TGTGCCAGCAGCTTAGAAAAGAGTTGGGCAGGTCCACAGGGGACGCAGTATTTT.

This clonotype was detected only a few times. This chain links TRBV10-3 with TRBJ1-2; TRBD1 is a possible D gene (5 bases). The CDR3 length is 13 residues. Germline-derived CDR1 and CDR2 are ENHRY and SYGVKD. V was pared by 4 bases and J by 2 bases, with 8 bases between. The CDR3 DNA is TGTGCCATCAGTGCGACAGTCAACTATGGCTACACCTTC. Its translation is CAISATVNYGYTF.